Reported below is one T cell receptor beta chain. No antigen is known for it. Germline and junction disagree at one end, which may indicate a read error. This sample is drawn from a study of cytomegalovirus exposure and HLA in healthy donors. Turning to the study itself: Earlier, roughly 120 million unique TCR beta sequences were recovered from approximately 180 million T cells by an analysis.

Germline V CDR1 and CDR2: SGHAT, FQDESV (reference sequence). The CDR3 totals 12 residues. Regarding donors, all were healthy bone marrow donors. Vbeta (60) and Jbeta (13) primers were used in the PCR. Profiled with immunoSEQ multiplex PCR; TCRdb holds only in-frame clones, not every one. The table includes about 87,000 clones, approximately 74% detected once. Study-wide results and limits: Within an earlier analysis, most TCR beta V segments proved productive either about 90% or about 30% of the time.

The TCR originated in a man aged 25-45 years in good health and CMV-seropositive. The V and J genes are TRBV11-1 and TRBJ1-1; D call uncertain. The sequenced material came from PBMCs. CDR3 nucleotide sequence: TGTGCCAGCAGCCCCCTGCACACCGAAGCTTTCTTT. Translated: CASSPLHTEAFF.